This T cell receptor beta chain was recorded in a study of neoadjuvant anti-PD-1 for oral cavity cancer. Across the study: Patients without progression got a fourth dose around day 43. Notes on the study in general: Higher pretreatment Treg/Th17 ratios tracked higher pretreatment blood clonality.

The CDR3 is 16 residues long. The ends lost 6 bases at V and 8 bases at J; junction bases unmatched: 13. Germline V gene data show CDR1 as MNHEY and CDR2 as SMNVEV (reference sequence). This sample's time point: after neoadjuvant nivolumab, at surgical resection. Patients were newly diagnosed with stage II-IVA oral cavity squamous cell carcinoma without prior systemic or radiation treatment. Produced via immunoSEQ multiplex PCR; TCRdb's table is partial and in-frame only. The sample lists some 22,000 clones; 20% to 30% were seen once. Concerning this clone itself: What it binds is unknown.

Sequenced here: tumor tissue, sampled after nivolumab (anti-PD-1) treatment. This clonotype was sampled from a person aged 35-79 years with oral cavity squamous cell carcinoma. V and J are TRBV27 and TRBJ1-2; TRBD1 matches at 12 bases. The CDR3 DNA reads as TGTGCCAGCAGCACCGGGACAGGGGGCGATCTACGAGGCTACACCTTC. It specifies CASSTGTGGDLRGYTF.